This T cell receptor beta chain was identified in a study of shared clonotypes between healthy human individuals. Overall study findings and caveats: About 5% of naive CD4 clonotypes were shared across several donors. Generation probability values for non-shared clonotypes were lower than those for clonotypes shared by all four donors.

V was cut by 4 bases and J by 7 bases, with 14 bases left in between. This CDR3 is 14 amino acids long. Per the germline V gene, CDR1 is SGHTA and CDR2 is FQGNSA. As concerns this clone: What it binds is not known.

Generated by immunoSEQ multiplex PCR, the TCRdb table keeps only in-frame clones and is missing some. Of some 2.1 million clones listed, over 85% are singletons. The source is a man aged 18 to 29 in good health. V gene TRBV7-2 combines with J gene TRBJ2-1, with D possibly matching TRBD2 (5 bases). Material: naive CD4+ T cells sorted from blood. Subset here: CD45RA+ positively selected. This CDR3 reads CASSSLLALNEQFF. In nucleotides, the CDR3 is TGTGCCAGCAGCTCACTCCTAGCCCTTAATGAGCAGTTCTTC. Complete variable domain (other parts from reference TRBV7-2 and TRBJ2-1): GAGVSQSPSNKVTEKGKDVELRCDPISGHTALYWYRQSLGQGLEFLIYFQGNSAPDKSGLPSDRFSAERTGGSVSTLTIQRTQQEDSAVYLCASSSLLALNEQFFGPGTRLTVL.